This TCR beta chain was identified during a study of shared clonotypes between healthy human individuals. Background on the study: For every donor, three CD4 naive, three CD4 memory, two CD8 naive and one CD8 memory plates were used. General study results and limits: The study found lower generation probabilities in non-shared clonotypes than in those shared by all four donors. Few donors limited the genetic and exposure-history diversity represented.

As regards this clone: Its antigen is not identified. Compared with germline, one end of the junction differs, possibly owing to a read error.

Libraries were prepared by immunoSEQ multiplex PCR; TCRdb keeps only in-frame clonotypes and omits some of them. The sample carries about 2 million clones, roughly 96% recorded once. Germline loops: CDR1 MNHEY, CDR2 SMNVEV (reference sequence). The length of the CDR3 is 15 residues. Sequenced sample: naive CD4+ T cells sorted from blood. Described subset: CD45RA+ positively selected. The receptor's source is a man younger than 30 in good health. The V and J genes are TRBV27 and TRBJ1-4; no definite D call. CDR3 residues: CASKGRTATNEKLFF. The CDR3 coding sequence is TGTGCGAGCAAAGGACGAACTGCAACTAATGAAAAACTGTTTTTT. Full variable domain (outside the CDR3, taken from reference TRBV27 and TRBJ1-4): EAQVTQNPRYLITVTGKKLTVTCSQNMNHEYMSWYRQDPGLGLRQIYYSMNVEVTDKGDVPEGYKVSRKEKRNFPLILESPSPNQTSLYFCASKGRTATNEKLFFGSGTQLSVL.